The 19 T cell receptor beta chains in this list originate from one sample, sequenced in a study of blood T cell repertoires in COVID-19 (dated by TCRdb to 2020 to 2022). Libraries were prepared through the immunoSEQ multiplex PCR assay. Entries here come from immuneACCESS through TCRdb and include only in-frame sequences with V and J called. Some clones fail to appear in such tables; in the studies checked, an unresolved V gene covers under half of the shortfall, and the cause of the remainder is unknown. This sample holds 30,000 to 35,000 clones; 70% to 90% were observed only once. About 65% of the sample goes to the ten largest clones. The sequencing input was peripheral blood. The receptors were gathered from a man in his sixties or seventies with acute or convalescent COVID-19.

CDR3 nucleotide sequence: TGCGCCAGCAGCTTGGACCCCGCCTGGGCGGAGACCCAGTACTTC. This translates into CASSLDPAWAETQYF. The chain combines TRBV5-1 with TRBJ2-5; D is unclear. CDR3 length: 15 residues. Germline CDR1 is SGHRS and CDR2 is YFSETQ. V was shortened by 0 bases and J by 5 bases, with 14 bases between the two germline ends.

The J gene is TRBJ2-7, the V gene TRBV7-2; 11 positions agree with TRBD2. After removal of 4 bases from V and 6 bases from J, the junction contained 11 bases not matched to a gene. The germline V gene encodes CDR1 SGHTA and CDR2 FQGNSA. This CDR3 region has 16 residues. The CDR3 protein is CASSSGGTSGSGEQYF. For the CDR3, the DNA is TGTGCCAGCAGCTCGGGGGGGACTAGCGGCTCTGGCGAGCAGTACTTC.

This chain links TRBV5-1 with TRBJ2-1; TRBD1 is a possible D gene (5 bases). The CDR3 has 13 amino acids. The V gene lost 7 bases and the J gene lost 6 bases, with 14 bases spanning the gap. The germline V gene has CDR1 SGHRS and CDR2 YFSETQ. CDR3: CASLGLSSNEQFF. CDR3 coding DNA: TGCGCCAGCCTGGGGCTGTCTAGCAATGAGCAGTTCTTC.

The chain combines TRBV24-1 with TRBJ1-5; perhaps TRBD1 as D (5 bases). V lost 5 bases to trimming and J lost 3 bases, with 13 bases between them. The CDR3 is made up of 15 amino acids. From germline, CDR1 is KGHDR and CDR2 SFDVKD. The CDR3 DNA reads TGTGCCACCAGTGTAGTCAGGGACTTCAATCAGCCCCAGCATTTT. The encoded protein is CATSVVRDFNQPQHF.

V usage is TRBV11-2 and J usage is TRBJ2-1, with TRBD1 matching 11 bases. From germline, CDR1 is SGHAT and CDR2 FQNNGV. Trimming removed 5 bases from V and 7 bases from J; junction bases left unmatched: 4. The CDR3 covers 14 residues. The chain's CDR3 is CASSPWDRGNEQFF. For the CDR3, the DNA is TGTGCCAGCAGCCCATGGGACAGGGGGAATGAGCAGTTCTTC. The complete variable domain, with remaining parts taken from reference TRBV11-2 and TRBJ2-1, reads EAGVAQSPRYKIIEKRQSVAFWCNPISGHATLYWYQQILGQGPKLLIQFQNNGVVDDSQLPKDRFSAERLKGVDSTLKIQPAKLEDSAVYLCASSPWDRGNEQFFGPGTRLTVL.

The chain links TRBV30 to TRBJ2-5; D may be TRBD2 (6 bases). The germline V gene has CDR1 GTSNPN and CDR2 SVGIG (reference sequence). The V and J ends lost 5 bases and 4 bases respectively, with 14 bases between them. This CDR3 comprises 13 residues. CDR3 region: CAWEGGGRETQYF. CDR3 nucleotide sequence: TGTGCCTGGGAGGGAGGTGGGAGAGAGACCCAGTACTTC. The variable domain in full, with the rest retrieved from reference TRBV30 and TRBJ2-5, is SQTIHQWPATLVQPVGSPLSLECTVEGTSNPNLYWYRQAAGRGLQLLFYSVGIGQISSEVPQNLSASRPQDRQFILSSKKLLLSDSGFYLCAWEGGGRETQYFGPGTRLLVL.

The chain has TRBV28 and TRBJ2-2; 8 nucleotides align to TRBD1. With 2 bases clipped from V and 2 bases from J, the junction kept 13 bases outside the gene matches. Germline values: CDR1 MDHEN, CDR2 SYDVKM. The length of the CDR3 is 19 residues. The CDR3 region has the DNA TGTGCCAGCAGTTTACGACAGGGGTCCCGATCATATAACACCGGGGAGCTGTTTTTT. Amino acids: CASSLRQGSRSYNTGELFF.

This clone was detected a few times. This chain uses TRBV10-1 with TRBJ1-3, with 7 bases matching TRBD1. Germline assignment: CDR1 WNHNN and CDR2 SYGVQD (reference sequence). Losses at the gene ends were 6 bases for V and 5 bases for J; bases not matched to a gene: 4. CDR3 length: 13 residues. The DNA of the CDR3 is TGCGCCAGCAGACAGGGGTTGAGAAACACCATATATTTT. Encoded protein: CASRQGLRNTIYF.

CDR3 sequence reads: CASAEANSPLHF. The DNA of the CDR3 is TGTGCCAGCGCCGAAGCTAATTCACCCCTCCACTTT. The rearrangement uses TRBV6-5 and TRBJ1-6, with unresolved D. This CDR3 contains 12 residues. The V end was cut by 8 bases, the J end by 6 bases, with 8 bases between. Germline V gives CDR1 MNHEY, CDR2 SVGAGI.

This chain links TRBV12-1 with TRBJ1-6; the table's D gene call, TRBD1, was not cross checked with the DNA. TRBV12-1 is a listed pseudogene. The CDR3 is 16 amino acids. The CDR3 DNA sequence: TGTGCCAGCAGCTTTGAAGGACAGGGGTATAATTCACCCCTCCACTTT. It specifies CASSFEGQGYNSPLHF.

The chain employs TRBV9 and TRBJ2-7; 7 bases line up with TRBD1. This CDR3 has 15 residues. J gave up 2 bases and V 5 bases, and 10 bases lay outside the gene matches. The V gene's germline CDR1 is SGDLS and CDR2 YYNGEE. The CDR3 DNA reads TGTGCCAGCAGTCATGCTCCGGGACAGCCCTACGAGCAGTACTTC. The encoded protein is CASSHAPGQPYEQYF.

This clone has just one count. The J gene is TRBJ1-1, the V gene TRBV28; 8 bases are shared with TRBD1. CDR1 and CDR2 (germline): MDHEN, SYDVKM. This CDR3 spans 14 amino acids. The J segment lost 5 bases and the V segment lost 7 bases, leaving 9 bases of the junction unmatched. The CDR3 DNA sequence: TGTGCCAGCAAGAAAGGACAGGGTGTGACTGAAGCTTTCTTT. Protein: CASKKGQGVTEAFF.

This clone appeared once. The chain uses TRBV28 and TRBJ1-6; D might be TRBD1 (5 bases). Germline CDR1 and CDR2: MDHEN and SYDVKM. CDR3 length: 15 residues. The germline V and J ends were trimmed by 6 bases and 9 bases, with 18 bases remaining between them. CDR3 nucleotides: TGTGCCAGCAGACCCGATACAGGATTTGGTTCACCCCTCCACTTT. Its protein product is CASRPDTGFGSPLHF.

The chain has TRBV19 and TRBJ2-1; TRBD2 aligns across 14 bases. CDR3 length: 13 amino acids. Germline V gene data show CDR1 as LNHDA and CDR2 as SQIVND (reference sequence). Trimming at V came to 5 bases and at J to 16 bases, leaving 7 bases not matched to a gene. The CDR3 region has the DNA TGTGCCAGTAGTTCCAGGACTAGCGGGAGGATTTTCTTC. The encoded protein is CASSSRTSGRIFF.

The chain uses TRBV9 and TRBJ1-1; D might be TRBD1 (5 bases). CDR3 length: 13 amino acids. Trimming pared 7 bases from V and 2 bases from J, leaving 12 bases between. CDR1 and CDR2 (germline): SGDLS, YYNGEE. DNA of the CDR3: TGTGCCAGCGGGGCGGCGGTTAACACTGAAGCTTTCTTT. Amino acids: CASGAAVNTEAFF.

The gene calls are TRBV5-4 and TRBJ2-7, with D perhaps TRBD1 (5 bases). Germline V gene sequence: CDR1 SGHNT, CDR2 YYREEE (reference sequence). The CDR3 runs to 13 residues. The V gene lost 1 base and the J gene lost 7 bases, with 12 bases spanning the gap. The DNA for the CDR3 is TGTGCCAGCAGCTTGTCCCAGGGTAGGGAGCAGTACTTC. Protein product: CASSLSQGREQYF.

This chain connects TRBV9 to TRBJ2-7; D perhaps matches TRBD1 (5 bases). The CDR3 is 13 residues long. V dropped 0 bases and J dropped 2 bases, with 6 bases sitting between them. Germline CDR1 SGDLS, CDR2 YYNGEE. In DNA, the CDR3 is TGTGCCAGCAGCGTAGAAGGGGCCTACGAGCAGTACTTC. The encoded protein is CASSVEGAYEQYF. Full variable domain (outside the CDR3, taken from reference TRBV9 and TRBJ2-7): DSGVTQTPKHLITATGQRVTLRCSPRSGDLSVYWYQQSLDQGLQFLIQYYNGEERAKGNILERFSAQQFPDLHSELNLSSLELGDSALYFCASSVEGAYEQYFGPGTRLTVT.

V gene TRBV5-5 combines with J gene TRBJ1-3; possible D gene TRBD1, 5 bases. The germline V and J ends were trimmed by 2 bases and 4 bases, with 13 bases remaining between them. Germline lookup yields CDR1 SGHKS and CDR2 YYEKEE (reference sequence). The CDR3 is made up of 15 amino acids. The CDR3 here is CASSLGGGVGNTIYF. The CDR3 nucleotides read TGTGCCAGCAGCTTAGGAGGAGGGGTCGGAAACACCATATATTTT.

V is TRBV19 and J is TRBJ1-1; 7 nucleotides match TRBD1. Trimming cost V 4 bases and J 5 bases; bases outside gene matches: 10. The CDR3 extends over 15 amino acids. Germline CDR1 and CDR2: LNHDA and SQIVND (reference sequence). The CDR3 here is CASSTIQGFRTEAFF. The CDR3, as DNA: TGTGCCAGTAGTACCATACAGGGGTTTAGAACTGAAGCTTTCTTT.